This TCR beta chain appears in the sequencing data of a study of T cells in tuberculosis (dated by TCRdb to between 2017 and 2018). General notes on the study: The study combined CD1B tetramers and high-throughput TCR immunosequencing to characterize T cells specific for the mycobacterial lipid antigen glucose monomycolate (GMM). With ten people per group, a South African clinical cohort compared IGRA-negative adolescents, IGRA-positive adolescents with latent tuberculosis, and adults with active tuberculosis. General conclusions and limits of the study: Clinical samples were selected based on which cryopreserved specimens were available, and the active tuberculosis cases were adults whereas the controls were adolescents. Smaller mean NN-distances to GMM-specific TCRs were observed in active tuberculosis TCR-alpha repertoires than in IGRA-negative controls, suggesting clonal expansion of GMM-specific TCRs. The smaller NN-distances were partly driven by shorter CDR3-alpha lengths in active tuberculosis patients, and the difference for TCR-beta did not reach statistical significance. A classifier using the diverse GMM-specific repertoire reached approximately 89% accuracy (AUROC roughly 0.9), compared with around 68% accuracy using GEM motif frequencies.

The cysteine opens and the phenylalanine closes a CDR3 of 16 amino acids. CDR3 DNA only is kept here, 48 bases in frame from base 1. V is pruned by 0 bases and J by 1 base, leaving 4 bases of the junction without a gene match. Sequences LGHNA (CDR1) and YSLEER (CDR2) are obtained from the germline V gene. At study entry, adolescents were screened for latent tuberculosis infection by tuberculin skin test and QuantiFERON-TB GOLD In-Tube IGRA. Immunosequencing of unsorted cryopreserved PBMC covered, on average, approximately 100,000 T cells per clinical donor. Eleven high schools in the Worcester region of the Western Cape, South Africa, served as enrollment sites for adolescents aged 12 to 18 years. Roughly ten M. tuberculosis-infected adolescents and roughly ten uninfected adolescents were selected, with the two groups matched for age and sex. PBMC from adolescents were isolated by density centrifugation from freshly drawn heparinized blood and were then cryopreserved.

The immunoSEQ multiplex PCR assay was used to generate TCR libraries, with TCR-beta and/or TCR-alpha/delta assays applied to each sample. The amplified TCR libraries were sequenced using the Illumina high-throughput platform. Turning to the authors' computational methods: Clustering and dimensionality reduction relied on pairwise TCRdist distances among GMM-specific receptors from T cells that were either sorted ex vivo or expanded in vitro. Each clinical repertoire was scored by mean NN-distance, the average TCRdist to the nearest 10% of tetramer-positive reference sequences. GEM TCR motif frequency was calculated as the fraction of unique TCRs that matched known GEM sequences in V/J usage and CDR3 length. Active tuberculosis was classified by linear discriminant analysis with leave-one-out cross-validation, implemented in scikit-learn. TCRdb limited this immuneACCESS table to in-frame rearrangements with V and J called. A share of clones is missing; checked studies link under half to unresolved V genes, and the rest is unexplained. The D gene and trimming were derived from the DNA, and the V and J assignments and clone size from that table. The sample data list nearly 35,000 clones, and 80% to 95% of these were observed just once. The top ten clones comprise over 2% of the sample.

As regards this clone: Its antigen remains unidentified. Within one base of it there is no much larger clone, and no base qualities were kept.

The V and J segments used are TRBV4-3 and TRBJ2-3; TRBD2 agrees with 7 junctional bases. Sample: PBMCs. This receptor was identified in a donor aged 10-29 years with latent tuberculosis or without tuberculosis infection. The CDR3 loop reads CASSQETSTGTDTQYF. The sequenced DNA is TGCGCCAGCAGCCAAGAGACTAGCACGGGCACAGATACGCAGTATTTT.